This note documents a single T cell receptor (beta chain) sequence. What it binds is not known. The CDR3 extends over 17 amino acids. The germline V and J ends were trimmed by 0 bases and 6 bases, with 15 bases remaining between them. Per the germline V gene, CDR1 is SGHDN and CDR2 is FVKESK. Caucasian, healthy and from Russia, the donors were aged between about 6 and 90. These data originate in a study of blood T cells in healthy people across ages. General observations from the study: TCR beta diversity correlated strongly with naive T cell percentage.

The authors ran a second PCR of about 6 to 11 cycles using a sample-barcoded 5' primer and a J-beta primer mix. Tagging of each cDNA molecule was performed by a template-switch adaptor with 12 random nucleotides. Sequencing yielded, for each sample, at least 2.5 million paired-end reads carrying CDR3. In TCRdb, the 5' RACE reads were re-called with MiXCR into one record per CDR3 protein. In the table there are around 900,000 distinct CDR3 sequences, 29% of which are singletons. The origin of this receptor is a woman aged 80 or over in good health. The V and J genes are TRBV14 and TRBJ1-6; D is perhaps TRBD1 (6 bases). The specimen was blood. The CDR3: CASSQDIWGRGNSPLHF. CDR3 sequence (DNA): TGTGCCAGCAGCCAAGATATATGGGGCAGGGGTAATTCACCCCTCCACTTT.